This T cell receptor beta chain originates from a study of blood T cell repertoires in COVID-19. As for the study in general: Italy, Spain and the United States were the sources of the convalescent and acute COVID-19 samples. The cDNA or gDNA used as material had been derived from T cells, B-cell-depleted T cells, or PBMCs.

Methods used by the authors: Amplification of reference gene primers provided the estimated nucleated cell counts. Produced via immunoSEQ multiplex PCR; TCRdb's table is partial and in-frame only. V and J calls plus clone size are reproduced from that table; the DNA served to infer D and trimming. The sample includes around 90,000 clones, roughly nine tenths of them seen just once. The TCR originated in a male donor with acute or convalescent COVID-19. The sequenced material came from peripheral blood.

The chain's CDR3 is CASSLDGRGTEAFF. CDR3 nucleotides: TGTGCCAGCAGCTTAGATGGGAGAGGCACTGAAGCTTTCTTT. The V call is TRBV7-9, the J call TRBJ1-1; no firm D call. This CDR3 has 14 amino acids. Looked up from germline, CDR1 is SEHNR and CDR2 is FQNEAQ (reference sequence). The V gene lost 1 base and the J gene lost 4 bases, with 10 bases spanning the gap.